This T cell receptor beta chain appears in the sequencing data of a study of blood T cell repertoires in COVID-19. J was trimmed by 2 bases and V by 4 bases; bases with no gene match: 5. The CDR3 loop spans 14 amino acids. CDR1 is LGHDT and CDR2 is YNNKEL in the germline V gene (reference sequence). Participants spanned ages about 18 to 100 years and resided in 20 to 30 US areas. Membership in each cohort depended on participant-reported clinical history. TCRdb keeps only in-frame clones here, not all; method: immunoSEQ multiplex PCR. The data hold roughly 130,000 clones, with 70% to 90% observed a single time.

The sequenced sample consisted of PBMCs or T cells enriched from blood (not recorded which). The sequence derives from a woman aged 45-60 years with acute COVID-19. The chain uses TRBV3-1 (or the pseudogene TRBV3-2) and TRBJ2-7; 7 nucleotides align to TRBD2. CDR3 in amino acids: CASSRGGSTYEQYF. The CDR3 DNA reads TGTGCCAGCAGCCGGGGCGGGAGCACCTACGAGCAGTACTTC.